The TCR beta chain under discussion was sequenced for a study of blood T cell repertoires in COVID-19. Study context: Italy, Spain and the United States were the sources of the convalescent and acute COVID-19 samples. T cells, B-cell-depleted T cells, or PBMCs provided the cDNA or gDNA that served as material.

Germline V lookup: CDR1 MDHEN, CDR2 SYDVKM. CDR3 length: 15 amino acids. With 3 bases removed from V and 4 bases from J, the gap between germline ends came to 15 bases. Participants were aged 18 to 89 years from roughly 25 US areas. Participants in the exposed group had met a COVID-19 case in the 2 weeks before joining the study. Method: immunoSEQ multiplex PCR; TCRdb's copy keeps in-frame clones and lacks some. Here the sample spans about 180,000 clones, over 70% being singletons. Ten or more counts support this clone. The J gene is TRBJ1-2, the V gene TRBV28; no definite D call. The TCR originated in a man aged 55 to 70 who had been exposed to COVID-19. The sequenced sample was PBMCs or T cells enriched from blood (not recorded which). The CDR3 nucleotides read TGTGCCAGCAGTTTTATCGACATCAGCTCCTATGGCTACACCTTC. This translates into CASSFIDISSYGYTF.